Listed here are 27 T cell receptor beta chains from one sample, sequenced in a study of blood T cells in healthy people across ages. It was with a sample-barcoded 5' primer and a J-beta primer mix that a second PCR of roughly 7 to 12 cycles was run. A single record per CDR3 protein comes from TCRdb applying MiXCR to the 5' RACE reads. The repertoire holds 800,000 to 950,000 distinct CDR3 sequences, with 25% to 35% as singletons. This same sample was also taken into another study, of T cells of mothers and their children.

Sequenced material: blood. All receptors come from a woman in her thirties or forties in good health.

The chain employs TRBV12-3 or TRBV12-4 and TRBJ2-1; D possibly uses TRBD1 or TRBD2 (6 bases each). This CDR3 has 12 residues. The germline V and J ends were trimmed by 7 bases and 13 bases, with 17 bases remaining between them. CDR3 DNA: TGTGCCAGCACCTTAAAGAGGGGGGAACAGTTCTTC. Its translation is CASTLKRGEQFF.

Worth noting for this clonotype: One end of the junction varies from germline; a read error may be responsible. CDR3 coding DNA: TGTGCCGCCAGCAGCGATGTACTCAGGGTCACCCAGTACTTC. This codes for CAASSDVLRVTQYF. The chain carries TRBV15 and TRBJ2-5, with D maybe TRBD1 (5 bases). The CDR3 spans 14 residues. Germline loops: CDR1 LNHNV, CDR2 YYDKDF (reference sequence). Full variable domain (missing parts from reference TRBV15 and TRBJ2-5): DAMVIQNPRYQVTQFGKPVTLSCSQTLNHNVMYWYQQKSSQAPKLLFHYYDKDFNNEADTPDNFQSRRPNTSFCFLDIRSPGLGDTAMYLCAASSDVLRVTQYFGPGTRLLVL.

As regards this clonotype: The junction departs from germline at one end; a sequencing error may be responsible. V is TRBV28 and J is TRBJ2-5, with D possibly being TRBD1 or TRBD2 (5 bases each). There are 13 residues in the CDR3. From germline, CDR1 is MDHEN and CDR2 SYDVKM. CDR3 sequence: CVSSLPGPGTQYF. CDR3 bases: TGTGTCAGCAGTTTACCGGGACCTGGGACCCAGTACTTC.

There are a few counts of this clonotype. The chain couples TRBV27 to TRBJ2-3; D is undetermined. The CDR3 length is 13 residues. Trimming left V 0 bases short and J 2 bases short, with 3 bases between. Germline V gene data show CDR1 as MNHEY and CDR2 as SMNVEV (reference sequence). The CDR3 DNA is TGTGCCAGCAGTTTATCCGACACAGATACGCAGTATTTT. It yields the protein CASSLSDTDTQYF.

This chain links TRBV15 with TRBJ1-5, with D perhaps matching TRBD1 (6 bases). Trimming shortened V by 6 bases and J by 3 bases, and 18 bases separated the two germline ends. CDR1 is LNHNV, CDR2 YYDKDF, per germline (reference sequence). The CDR3 consists of 16 residues. The CDR3 nucleotides read TGTGCCACCAGAAAAGGGGATGGGGGCCACAATCAGCCCCAGCATTTT. Translation gives CATRKGDGGHNQPQHF.

The CDR3 nucleotides are TGTGCCAGCAGTTTACTCGCAGGCAGCACTGAAGCTTTCTTT. It yields the protein CASSLLAGSTEAFF. The chain carries TRBV28 and TRBJ1-1; D unclear. Trimming removed 2 bases from V and 4 bases from J, with 11 bases in between. The CDR3 extends over 14 amino acids. CDR1 is MDHEN, CDR2 SYDVKM, per germline.

This clonotype was seen a handful of times. This may be a read error, as it is one base from a much larger clone. V gene TRBV5-6 combines with J gene TRBJ1-4; perhaps TRBD1 as D (5 bases). CDR3 length equals 17 residues. CDR1 and CDR2 (germline): SGHDT, YYEEEE. The CDR3 is CASSPTRGGGTNEKRFF. The CDR3 DNA follows: TGTGCCAGCAGCCCCACGAGGGGCGGTGGAACTAATGAAAAACGGTTTTTT.

The count of this clonotype is one. This sequence joins TRBV15 and TRBJ1-1; no firm D call. The CDR3 extends over 14 amino acids. The germline CDR1 and CDR2 sequences are LNHNV and YYDKDF (reference sequence). V gave up 5 bases and J gave up 3 bases, with 13 bases separating them. The CDR3, as DNA: TGTGCCACCAGCGCTTTAGGGTATGACACTGAAGCTTTCTTT. This codes for CATSALGYDTEAFF. Looking up the rest from reference TRBV15 and TRBJ1-1 gives the full variable domain: DAMVIQNPRYQVTQFGKPVTLSCSQTLNHNVMYWYQQKSSQAPKLLFHYYDKDFNNEADTPDNFQSRRPNTSFCFLDIRSPGLGDTAMYLCATSALGYDTEAFFGQGTRLTVV.

The chain has TRBV28 and TRBJ2-5, with 10 bases aligning to TRBD2. Germline CDR1 and CDR2: MDHEN and SYDVKM. The CDR3 contains 17 residues. The trim removed 2 bases at V and 2 bases at J, leaving 8 bases unmatched. The CDR3 nucleotides read TGTGCCAGCAGTTTACCCCAGACTAGCGGGCCGCAAGAGACCCAGTACTTC. Encoded protein: CASSLPQTSGPQETQYF.

The chain employs TRBV20-1 and TRBJ1-1; possible D gene TRBD1, 5 bases. V lost 4 bases and J lost 6, with 18 bases in between. The CDR3 totals 14 residues. The V gene's germline CDR1 is DFQATT and CDR2 SNEGSKA (reference sequence). This CDR3 reads CSATQTEGRAEAFF. The CDR3 bases are TGCAGTGCTACCCAGACGGAGGGGAGGGCTGAAGCTTTCTTT.

This clonotype was seen many times. The V and J genes are TRBV20-1 and TRBJ2-1; TRBD2 matches 11 bases. Germline CDR1 is DFQATT and CDR2 is SNEGSKA (reference sequence). This CDR3 contains 16 residues. The V and J ends lost 0 bases and 1 base, in that order; junction bases with no gene match: 2. CDR3 sequence: CSARDPSGGSYNEQFF. The CDR3 nucleotides read TGCAGTGCTAGAGACCCTAGCGGGGGGTCCTACAATGAGCAGTTCTTC.

A note on this clonotype: Relative to the germline gene, one junction end is altered; a read error may explain this. The V call is TRBV7-2, the J call TRBJ1-2, with TRBD1 matching over 7 bases. The V gene's germline CDR1 is SGHTA and CDR2 FQGNSA. The CDR3 contains 16 residues. CDR3 nucleotides: TGTGCCAGCAGCTCAGGGGGACGAGGTTATAACCATGGCTACACCTTC. This encodes CASSSGGRGYNHGYTF.

The chain links TRBV7-2 to TRBJ1-1; weak D call: TRBD1 (6 bases). This CDR3 region has 12 residues. The germline V and J ends were trimmed by 4 bases and 8 bases, with 11 bases remaining between them. From germline, CDR1 is SGHTA and CDR2 FQGNSA. CDR3 sequence: CASSSSQGEAFF. The CDR3 DNA follows: TGTGCCAGCAGCTCATCACAGGGCGAAGCTTTCTTT.

Of note for this clonotype: Since a much larger clone is just one base distant, this may be a read error. The J gene is TRBJ1-5, the V gene TRBV18, with a weak D call TRBD1 (6 bases). Between the trimmed V and J ends, which lost 3 bases and 7 bases, there was a span of 16 bases. The CDR3 covers 15 residues. Germline CDR1 and CDR2: KGHSH and LQKENI. The CDR3 loop is CASSPATGNGQPQHF. The CDR3 nucleotides read TGTGCCAGCTCACCCGCAACAGGGAACGGGCAGCCCCAGCATTTT.

V is TRBV7-2 and J is TRBJ2-5; 11 bases map to TRBD1. The CDR3 is 15 amino acids. J gave up 5 bases and V 5 bases, and 7 bases lay outside the gene matches. Germline CDR1 and CDR2: SGHTA and FQGNSA. The CDR3: CASSQSGTGGETQYF. CDR3 nucleotide sequence: TGTGCCAGCAGCCAATCCGGGACAGGGGGTGAGACCCAGTACTTC.

The sample holds many counts of this clonotype. V gene TRBV20-1 combines with J gene TRBJ2-3; weak D call: TRBD2 (7 bases). Germline CDR1 DFQATT, CDR2 SNEGSKA (reference sequence). V was clipped by 1 base and J by 2 bases, with 10 bases between them. The CDR3 loop spans 14 amino acids. The CDR3 is CSARVGGATDTQYF. CDR3 coding DNA: TGCAGTGCTAGAGTGGGGGGGGCCACAGATACGCAGTATTTT.

This clonotype was recorded many times. The chain is built from TRBV19 and TRBJ2-1; the D is unclear. Trimming left V 1 base short and J 6 bases short, with 10 bases between. This CDR3 is built from 14 residues. Germline CDR1 and CDR2: LNHDA and SQIVND (reference sequence). Written as DNA, the CDR3 is TGTGCCAGTAGTATAGCTACTGGCGGCAATGAGCAGTTCTTC. Translating gives CASSIATGGNEQFF.

This chain links TRBV6-1 with TRBJ2-2; TRBD2 is a possible D gene (5 bases). Trimming cost V 7 bases and J 6 bases, with 21 bases left between them. The germline gives CDR1 MNHNS, CDR2 SASEGT. The CDR3 spans 16 residues. CDR3 DNA: TGTGCCAGCACCCCGAGGGCTAGTCAGGAGGCCGGGGAGCTGTTTTTT. Translation: CASTPRASQEAGELFF.

The V and J genes are TRBV20-1 and TRBJ1-1; TRBD1 matches at 8 bases. In germline, CDR1 is DFQATT, CDR2 SNEGSKA (reference sequence). J gave up 1 base and V 5 bases, and 6 bases lay outside the gene matches. The CDR3 has 14 amino acids. The CDR3 sequence: CSAPRTGTNTEAFF. In nucleotides, the CDR3 is TGCAGTGCTCCCCGGACAGGGACGAACACTGAAGCTTTCTTT.

This clonotype was counted at least ten times. The chain joins TRBV4-3 to TRBJ1-2; 7 bases are a match to TRBD1. CDR1 is LGHNA and CDR2 is YSLEER in the germline V gene. This CDR3 has 14 amino acids. The V gene end was trimmed by 4 bases and the J gene end by 3 bases; junction bases not matched to a gene: 5. CDR3 in DNA: TGCGCCAGCAGCCTCCGGGACAGCTACTATGGCTACACCTTC. It is translated as CASSLRDSYYGYTF.

The chain has TRBV3-1 and TRBJ1-1, with 7 bases that match TRBD1. CDR3 size: 15 residues. Germline V gives CDR1 LGHDT, CDR2 YNNKEL (reference sequence). V shed 4 bases and J 2 bases; nucleotides not matched to a gene: 7. Here the CDR3 DNA reads TGTGCCAGCAGCCTACCGGGACAGATCAACACTGAAGCTTTCTTT. This sequence encodes CASSLPGQINTEAFF. The complete variable domain, with remaining parts taken from reference TRBV3-1 and TRBJ1-1, reads DTAVSQTPKYLVTQMGNDKSIKCEQNLGHDTMYWYKQDSKKFLKIMFSYNNKELIINETVPNRFSPKSPDKAHLNLHINSLELGDSAVYFCASSLPGQINTEAFFGQGTRLTVV.

The chain combines TRBV12-3 or TRBV12-4 with TRBJ1-1, with unresolved D. The CDR3 runs 13 residues. Trimming shortened V by 6 bases and J by 10 bases, and 18 bases separated the two germline ends. The CDR3 coding sequence is TGTGCCAGCAGCCTGGGGTGGCGGACGGGAGCTTTCTTT. Amino acids: CASSLGWRTGAFF.

This clonotype came up many times. The chain employs TRBV7-2 and TRBJ2-7; D gene unclear. The CDR3 covers 12 residues. Germline loops: CDR1 SGHTA, CDR2 FQGNSA. V lost 4 bases, J lost 6 bases, and 10 bases lay in between. As DNA, the CDR3 is TGTGCCAGCAGCTCAACCGTGCTCGAGCAGTACTTC. Translating gives CASSSTVLEQYF.

This chain joins TRBV7-9 and TRBJ1-1, with 11 positions matching TRBD1. The J segment lost 0 bases and the V segment lost 6 bases, leaving 6 bases of the junction unmatched. The CDR3 runs to 16 residues. Germline CDR1 and CDR2: SEHNR and FQNEAQ (reference sequence). CDR3 nucleotides: TGTGCCAGCAGAAACGGACAGGGGGCTCTGAACACTGAAGCTTTCTTT. Its protein is CASRNGQGALNTEAFF.

Only a few counts were recorded for this clonotype. The rearrangement links TRBV20-1 to TRBJ1-5, with D perhaps matching TRBD1 (6 bases). Germline values: CDR1 DFQATT, CDR2 SNEGSKA (reference sequence). Deletions cut 2 bases from V and 2 bases from J, with 13 bases between. This CDR3 comprises 15 residues. The CDR3 region is CSARRGGGGNQPQHF. The CDR3 nucleotides are TGCAGTGCTAGAAGAGGGGGGGGCGGCAATCAGCCCCAGCATTTT.

The table lists this clonotype with many counts. The chain has TRBV4-1 and TRBJ1-2; possible D gene TRBD1, 6 bases. There are 16 residues in the CDR3. CDR1 and CDR2 from the germline V gene are MGHRA and YSYEKL. V was clipped by 0 bases and J by 6 bases, with 17 bases between them. The CDR3 bases are TGCGCCAGCAGCCAAGATTATAGAACAGGGTGGCATGGCTACACCTTC. It specifies CASSQDYRTGWHGYTF.

This clonotype was counted only a few times. V is TRBV5-1 and J is TRBJ2-1; 8 bases line up with TRBD2. The CDR3 is made up of 17 amino acids. The V and J ends lost 0 bases and 3 bases, in that order; junction bases with no gene match: 8. Germline CDR1 reads SGHRS; CDR2 reads YFSETQ. For the CDR3, the DNA is TGCGCCAGCAGCTTGGGGGCGCGTAGCGGGAACTACAATGAGCAGTTCTTC. Amino acids: CASSLGARSGNYNEQFF.